The 31 T cell receptor beta chains below all came from one sample that was sequenced in a study of OX40 agonist ivuxolimab in advanced cancers. Only in-frame clones appear in the TCRdb table, and some are missing; sequencing was by immunoSEQ multiplex PCR. This sample yields about 54,000 clones, of which 80% to 90% are seen a single time; 1.2% belongs to the top ten. The material was CD4+ or CD8+ T cells sorted from blood, obtained in a trial of the OX40 agonist ivuxolimab. These receptors came from an adult with an advanced solid tumor such as melanoma, head and neck, liver or kidney cancer.

This chain uses TRBV7-9 with TRBJ2-1, with a possible D match to TRBD2 (5 bases). V was clipped by 5 bases and J by 0 bases, with 23 bases between them. This CDR3 is 19 amino acids long. The germline gives CDR1 SEHNR, CDR2 FQNEAQ (reference sequence). In nucleotides, the CDR3 is TGTGCCAGCAGCCCCCCCGTCGCGGGCTCCACCGGCTCCTACAATGAGCAGTTCTTC. Amino acids: CASSPPVAGSTGSYNEQFF.

The genes are TRBV7-8 and TRBJ2-5; D perhaps matches TRBD1 (7 bases). Germline CDR1 and CDR2: SGHVS and FQNEAQ. The CDR3 contains 15 residues. Trimming shortened V by 3 bases and J by 4 bases, and 15 bases separated the two germline ends. The CDR3 DNA is TGTGCCAGCAGCTTTGTTCAGGGGGGCGCAGAGACCCAGTACTTC. Translated: CASSFVQGGAETQYF.

The rearrangement links TRBV28 to TRBJ2-7, with 7 bases lining up with TRBD2. The germline CDR1 and CDR2 sequences are MDHEN and SYDVKM. V lost 5 bases, J lost 6 bases, and 13 bases stayed unmatched. The CDR3 is 15 amino acids. CDR3 amino acids: CASSGVYGTILEQYF. The CDR3 DNA follows: TGTGCCAGCAGTGGAGTGTACGGGACTATACTCGAGCAGTACTTC. Full variable domain (rest looked up from reference TRBV28 and TRBJ2-7): DVKVTQSSRYLVKRTGEKVFLECVQDMDHENMFWYRQDPGLGLRLIYFSYDVKMKEKGDIPEGYSVSREKKERFSLILESASTNQTSMYLCASSGVYGTILEQYFGPGTRLTVT.

V usage is TRBV5-1 and J usage is TRBJ2-7; 7 nucleotides align to TRBD2. V trimming: 4 bases; J trimming: 5 bases; junction bases outside the gene matches: 6. This CDR3 is 13 amino acids long. CDR1 and CDR2 from the germline V gene are SGHRS and YFSETQ. The CDR3 coding sequence is TGCGCCAGCAGCACGGGGGGAGCCGACGAGCAGTACTTC. This encodes CASSTGGADEQYF.

This sequence joins TRBV5-1 and TRBJ2-7; no clear D gene. Germline CDR1 SGHRS, CDR2 YFSETQ. The CDR3 consists of 14 residues. Deletions cut 0 bases from V and 3 bases from J, with 10 bases between. The CDR3 DNA reads as TGCGCCAGCAGCTTGGGAGCTAGTGACTACGAGCAGTACTTC. Its protein is CASSLGASDYEQYF.

The rearrangement uses TRBV5-4 and TRBJ2-7, with TRBD1 as a possible D gene (5 bases). In germline, CDR1 is SGHNT, CDR2 YYREEE (reference sequence). The V end was cut by 0 bases, the J end by 0 bases, with 16 bases between. The CDR3 extends over 17 amino acids. As DNA, the CDR3 is TGTGCCAGCAGCTTGGTCCTAGTTACAGGCGTCTCCTACGAGCAGTACTTC. It is translated as CASSLVLVTGVSYEQYF. The full variable domain, with the rest looked up from reference TRBV5-4 and TRBJ2-7, is ETGVTQSPTHLIKTRGQQVTLRCSSQSGHNTVSWYQQALGQGPQFIFQYYREEENGRGNFPPRFSGLQFPNYSSELNVNALELDDSALYLCASSLVLVTGVSYEQYFGPGTRLTVT.

This sequence joins TRBV5-6 and TRBJ1-1; a weak D match, TRBD1 (6 bases). This CDR3 comprises 14 residues. V shed 2 bases and J shed 3 bases, with 11 bases lying between them. From germline, CDR1 is SGHDT and CDR2 YYEEEE. The CDR3 DNA follows: TGTGCCAGCAGCTTCGGGGGGGGCGACACTGAAGCTTTCTTT. It codes for CASSFGGGDTEAFF.

A word on this clone: Other DNA sequences from this sample encode an identical CDR3 as well. The chain combines TRBV10-3 with TRBJ1-1; maybe TRBD1 (6 bases). The CDR3 spans 14 residues. Germline V gene data show CDR1 as ENHRY and CDR2 as SYGVKD. The V gene lost 0 bases and the J gene lost 9 bases, with 14 bases spanning the gap. The CDR3 spells CAISESAGARKAFF. CDR3 in DNA: TGTGCCATCAGTGAGTCCGCGGGGGCTCGGAAAGCTTTCTTT.

J is TRBJ1-4 and V is TRBV6-6; TRBD1 matches 7 bases. The CDR3 has 14 residues. Germline V lookup: CDR1 MNHNY, CDR2 SVGAGI (reference sequence). The J segment lost 3 bases and the V segment lost 5 bases, leaving 3 bases of the junction unmatched. CDR3 in DNA: TGTGCCAGCAGTGTGACAGGGCCTAATGAAAAACTGTTTTTT. Its protein product is CASSVTGPNEKLFF.

CDR3 nucleotide sequence: TGTGCCAGCAGCACGACAGTCGGCGCTGGAAACACCATATATTTT. Its translation: CASSTTVGAGNTIYF. The chain joins TRBV11-3 to TRBJ1-3, with D perhaps TRBD1 (5 bases). CDR3 length: 15 residues. Trimming cost V 5 bases and J 2 bases, with 13 bases left between them. Germline V CDR1 and CDR2: SGHNT, YENEEA.

This chain joins TRBV6-6 and TRBJ2-2, with 10 bases that match TRBD1. Trimming removed 4 bases from V and 6 bases from J; junction bases left unmatched: 5. The CDR3 covers 15 residues. Germline CDR1 reads MNHNY; CDR2 reads SVGAGI (reference sequence). The CDR3 DNA is TGTGCCAGCAGTTTCGGGACAGGGGAGGCCGGGGAGCTGTTTTTT. Translation: CASSFGTGEAGELFF.

This sequence joins TRBV27 and TRBJ1-4, with 7 bases fitting TRBD1. Germline V gene data show CDR1 as MNHEY and CDR2 as SMNVEV (reference sequence). The ends lost 0 bases at V and 10 bases at J; junction bases unmatched: 5. The CDR3 has 14 residues. The chain's CDR3 is CASSLSRQGGKLFF. The CDR3 region has the DNA TGTGCCAGCAGTTTATCTCGGCAGGGGGGAAAACTGTTTTTT. Complete variable domain (other parts from reference TRBV27 and TRBJ1-4): EAQVTQNPRYLITVTGKKLTVTCSQNMNHEYMSWYRQDPGLGLRQIYYSMNVEVTDKGDVPEGYKVSRKEKRNFPLILESPSPNQTSLYFCASSLSRQGGKLFFGSGTQLSVL.

V and J are TRBV28 and TRBJ2-7; no firm D call. Looked up from germline, CDR1 is MDHEN and CDR2 is SYDVKM. The V end was cut by 5 bases, the J end by 4 bases, with 6 bases between. This CDR3 is 11 amino acids long. Written as DNA, the CDR3 is TGTGCCAGCAGTCATGCATACGAGCAGTACTTC. Translated: CASSHAYEQYF.

This chain uses TRBV6-1 with TRBJ1-5; D is possibly TRBD1 (5 bases). Germline V gives CDR1 MNHNS, CDR2 SASEGT. V dropped 5 bases and J dropped 4 bases, with 12 bases sitting between them. CDR3 length: 14 amino acids. CDR3: CASSYDSLNQPQHF. In DNA, the CDR3 is TGTGCCAGCAGTTATGACAGTCTAAATCAGCCCCAGCATTTT.

The J gene is TRBJ2-1, the V gene TRBV4-2, with TRBD2 matching 10 bases. The V and J ends lost 4 bases and 8 bases, in that order; junction bases with no gene match: 11. The CDR3 covers 16 residues. Looked up from germline, CDR1 is LGHNA and CDR2 is YNFKEQ. CDR3 in amino acids: CASSPTDLAGVDEQFF. The CDR3 nucleotides are TGTGCCAGCAGCCCCACGGACCTAGCGGGAGTAGATGAGCAGTTCTTC.

This rearrangement joins TRBV5-5 to TRBJ1-1; no reliable D call. The germline V and J ends were trimmed by 6 bases and 0 bases, with 9 bases remaining between them. The germline V gene has CDR1 SGHKS and CDR2 YYEKEE (reference sequence). This CDR3 contains 13 residues. CDR3 residues: CASTRTVNTEAFF. The CDR3 DNA reads as TGTGCCAGCACCCGAACAGTGAACACTGAAGCTTTCTTT.

In DNA, the CDR3 is TGTGCCAGCAGTGCTTTGGACGGCCTTAAACAGCCCCAGCATTTT. Residues: CASSALDGLKQPQHF. The V gene is TRBV2, the J gene TRBJ1-5; D gene ambiguous. CDR3 size: 15 residues. V was pared by 4 bases and J by 7 bases, with 17 bases between. Germline V gives CDR1 SNHLY, CDR2 FYNNEI.

The V call is TRBV5-1, the J call TRBJ2-3; D gene ambiguous. The CDR3 covers 13 residues. Trimming cost V 3 bases and J 3 bases, with 8 bases left between them. Germline V gene data show CDR1 as SGHRS and CDR2 as YFSETQ. CDR3 loop: CASSSEGTDTQYF. The CDR3 region has the DNA TGCGCCAGCAGCTCAGAAGGGACAGATACGCAGTATTTT.

The table lists this clone with a few counts. This chain links TRBV28 with TRBJ1-2; possibly TRBD1 for D (5 bases). V was pared by 7 bases and J by 4 bases, with 19 bases between. This CDR3 comprises 15 residues. Germline V gene data show CDR1 as MDHEN and CDR2 as SYDVKM. DNA of the CDR3: TGTGCCAGCACCCTCTTAACCGGGGCCCCCTATGGCTACACCTTC. Protein sequence: CASTLLTGAPYGYTF.

J is TRBJ1-1 and V is TRBV7-2; possible D gene TRBD1, 6 bases. Germline V gene sequence: CDR1 SGHTA, CDR2 FQGNSA. The CDR3 loop spans 16 amino acids. The V end lost 4 bases, the J end lost 5 bases, and 20 bases lay between the germline ends. The CDR3: CASSSQGRGARTEAFF. The CDR3 region has the DNA TGTGCCAGCAGCTCCCAGGGGCGGGGGGCGCGTACTGAAGCTTTCTTT.

This chain connects TRBV5-6 to TRBJ2-1; D not resolved. V was shortened by 4 bases and J by 4 bases, with 15 bases between the two germline ends. CDR1 SGHDT and CDR2 YYEEEE come from the germline V gene. CDR3 size: 15 residues. Here the CDR3 DNA reads TGTGCCAGCAGCCGACCGGCGCTTAGGTACAATGAGCAGTTCTTC. Protein: CASSRPALRYNEQFF.

The CDR3 region is CASNSGTEQFF. In nucleotides, the CDR3 is TGTGCCAGCAATAGCGGGACTGAGCAGTTCTTC. This chain connects TRBV28 to TRBJ2-1, with 8 bases fitting TRBD2. Germline V gene sequence: CDR1 MDHEN, CDR2 SYDVKM. The CDR3 spans 11 residues. The ends lost 7 bases at V and 9 bases at J; junction bases unmatched: 2.

This rearrangement joins TRBV11-2 to TRBJ2-7; D is possibly TRBD2 (7 bases). This CDR3 has 15 residues. Trimming removed 5 bases at V and 0 bases at J, with 14 bases between. CDR1 SGHAT and CDR2 FQNNGV come from the germline V gene. CDR3 sequence: CASSRGRESSYEQYF. The CDR3 DNA sequence: TGTGCCAGCAGCCGGGGGCGGGAGAGCTCCTACGAGCAGTACTTC.

The chain has TRBV28 and TRBJ2-1; 10 bases align to TRBD1. This CDR3 is built from 17 residues. V was clipped by 6 bases and J by 5 bases; unmatched bases: 13. CDR1 is MDHEN and CDR2 is SYDVKM in the germline V gene. CDR3 sequence (DNA): TGTGCCAGCAGAATTAGAAGGACCGGGACAGGGGACAATGAGCAGTTCTTC. Translation: CASRIRRTGTGDNEQFF.

The rearrangement joins TRBV28 to TRBJ1-2; maybe TRBD1 (5 bases). The V gene's germline CDR1 is MDHEN and CDR2 SYDVKM. The germline V and J ends were trimmed by 6 bases and 4 bases, with 18 bases remaining between them. The length of the CDR3 is 15 residues. For the CDR3, the DNA is TGTGCCAGCAGGGGATATCTCGGGACCCGCTATGGCTACACCTTC. Encoded protein: CASRGYLGTRYGYTF.

This chain uses TRBV7-3 with TRBJ2-1; 8 bases map to TRBD2. CDR1 is SGHTA, CDR2 FQGTGA, per germline. There are 13 residues in the CDR3. V shed 4 bases and J 10 bases; nucleotides not matched to a gene: 6. CDR3 in DNA: TGTGCCAGCAGCTCGCCGGGACTAGAAGAGCAGTTCTTC. It translates to CASSSPGLEEQFF.

This clone has more than one count but fewer than ten. The V gene is TRBV7-9, the J gene TRBJ1-5; D is possibly TRBD1 (5 bases). The CDR3 is 14 amino acids. Trimming removed 5 bases at V and 3 bases at J, with 11 bases between. Per germline, CDR1 SEHNR and CDR2 FQNEAQ (reference sequence). Here the CDR3 DNA reads TGTGCCAGCAGCGCCGACAGCAACAATCAGCCCCAGCATTTT. It translates to CASSADSNNQPQHF.

The chain combines TRBV2 with TRBJ1-6; D gene unclear. CDR3 size: 14 residues. V shed 4 bases and J shed 8 bases, with 12 bases lying between them. CDR1 SNHLY and CDR2 FYNNEI come from the germline V gene. CDR3 amino acids: CASSGLSPDSPLHF. In DNA, the CDR3 is TGTGCCAGCAGTGGACTCTCACCCGATTCACCCCTCCACTTT.

The chain recombines TRBV27 with TRBJ2-2; maybe TRBD2 (5 bases). CDR3 length: 16 residues. Germline-derived CDR1 and CDR2 are MNHEY and SMNVEV (reference sequence). Trimming removed 1 base from V and 1 base from J, with 10 bases in between. The DNA for the CDR3 is TGTGCCAGCAGTTTATTTAGCGCGGGGAACACCGGGGAGCTGTTTTTT. Its translation: CASSLFSAGNTGELFF.

The chain recombines TRBV28 with TRBJ1-4, with D maybe TRBD1 (6 bases). Germline CDR1 reads MDHEN; CDR2 reads SYDVKM. CDR3 length: 14 amino acids. Trimming removed 9 bases at V and 4 bases at J, with 15 bases between. CDR3 region: CASNREGGNEKLFF. For the CDR3, the DNA is TGTGCCAGTAACAGGGAAGGGGGTAATGAAAAACTGTTTTTT.

The chain joins TRBV7-2 to TRBJ2-3, with D unclear. The CDR3 length is 15 residues. V lost 5 bases, J lost 5 bases, and 17 bases lay in between. The germline gives CDR1 SGHTA, CDR2 FQGNSA. The CDR3 DNA reads TGTGCCAGCAGCCCTACCTGGGGAAGGCGAGATACGCAGTATTTT. It codes for CASSPTWGRRDTQYF.